The next 10 T cell receptor beta chains were all read from a single sample in a study of T cell clones after liver transplantation. Generated by immunoSEQ multiplex PCR, the TCRdb table keeps only in-frame clones and is missing some. The sample yields roughly 40,000 clones, 86% seen once. This specimen consisted of CD4+ T cells from blood, obtained 24 months after liver transplant. Receptors were obtained from a human patient who received a liver transplant. Some T cells may originate from the graft donor.

The chain employs TRBV19 and TRBJ1-5, with D unclear. With 5 bases removed from V and 11 bases from J, the gap between germline ends came to 16 bases. The germline CDR1 and CDR2 sequences are LNHDA and SQIVND (reference sequence). The CDR3 consists of 13 residues. CDR3: CASSVSDGLTQHF. The CDR3 nucleotides are TGTGCCAGTAGTGTTTCAGATGGGTTGACCCAGCATTTT.

The chain is built from TRBV7-8 and TRBJ1-5; no clear D gene. V lost 2 bases and J lost 0, with 8 bases in between. The CDR3 totals 15 residues. Germline V CDR1 and CDR2: SGHVS, FQNEAQ. CDR3 DNA: TGTGCCAGCAGCTTACCGACGGATAGCAATCAGCCCCAGCATTTT. Its protein is CASSLPTDSNQPQHF.

This clone is a singleton in its sample. This sequence joins TRBV5-1 and TRBJ2-5, with D tentatively TRBD1 (6 bases). Trimming left V 4 bases short and J 5 bases short, with 18 bases between. The CDR3 is made up of 15 amino acids. The germline V gene has CDR1 SGHRS and CDR2 YFSETQ. CDR3 DNA sequence: TGCGCCAGCAGCGGGGGCGCCTCTCCACGGGAGACCCAGTACTTC. Its translation is CASSGGASPRETQYF.

The V and J genes are TRBV12-2 and TRBJ1-5. TRBV12-2 is given as a pseudogene. The CDR3 runs 15 residues. The CDR3 spells CASRFAGGGNQPQHF. CDR3 bases: TGTGCAAGTCGCTTCGCGGGGGGGGGCAATCAGCCCCAGCATTTT.

The rearrangement joins TRBV18 to TRBJ1-2; TRBD1 matches 7 bases. The germline gives CDR1 KGHSH, CDR2 LQKENI. CDR3 length equals 14 residues. After removal of 0 bases from V and 8 bases from J, the junction contained 6 bases not matched to a gene. CDR3 sequence: CASSPPRQGRGYTF. The CDR3 DNA sequence: TGTGCCAGCTCACCACCGCGACAGGGTCGAGGCTACACCTTC.

This chain connects TRBV18 to TRBJ1-5, with no clear D. V lost 3 bases and J lost 1, with 7 bases in between. CDR3 size: 14 residues. Germline CDR1 is KGHSH and CDR2 is LQKENI. The CDR3 protein is CASSPGESNQPQHF. DNA for the CDR3: TGTGCCAGCTCACCCGGGGAGAGCAATCAGCCCCAGCATTTT.

The J gene is TRBJ1-2, the V gene TRBV2; D is possibly TRBD1 (6 bases). In germline, CDR1 is SNHLY, CDR2 FYNNEI. CDR3 length: 14 residues. With 6 bases removed from V and 2 bases from J, the gap between germline ends came to 13 bases. The CDR3 spells CASSLGTGNYGYTF. The CDR3 nucleotides read TGTGCCAGCAGCCTCGGAACAGGGAACTATGGCTACACCTTC. The variable domain in full, completed from reference TRBV2 and TRBJ1-2, reads EPEVTQTPSHQVTQMGQEVILRCVPISNHLYFYWYRQILGQKVEFLVSFYNNEISEKSEIFDDQFSVERPDGSNFTLKIRSTKLEDSAMYFCASSLGTGNYGYTFGSGTRLTVV.

The chain has TRBV19 and TRBJ1-5; D uncertain. This CDR3 contains 16 residues. V was pared by 5 bases and J by 4 bases, with 18 bases between. The V gene's germline CDR1 is LNHDA and CDR2 SQIVND (reference sequence). The CDR3: CASSDTPGPTNQPQHF. The CDR3 coding sequence is TGTGCCAGTAGTGACACCCCCGGGCCTACAAATCAGCCCCAGCATTTT.

The chain uses TRBV7-2 and TRBJ2-4; a weak D match, TRBD2 (7 bases). There are 19 residues in the CDR3. Germline V gene sequence: CDR1 SGHTA, CDR2 FQGNSA. The V end was cut by 1 base, the J end by 3 bases, with 22 bases between. The CDR3: CASSLGGRQGSGDKNIQYF. The CDR3 nucleotides read TGTGCCAGCAGCTTAGGGGGCCGGCAGGGGAGCGGGGACAAAAACATTCAGTACTTC.

The chain joins TRBV12-5 to TRBJ2-7, with TRBD1 matching 9 bases. V lost 6 bases and J lost 4; bases outside the gene matches: 4. From germline, CDR1 is LGHNT and CDR2 FRNRAP. This CDR3 has 13 residues. The DNA for the CDR3 is TGTGCTAGTGGGGGGGACAGGGTATACGAGCAGTACTTC. This translates into CASGGDRVYEQYF.